Listed below are T cell receptor beta chains from one sample, sequenced in a study of cytotoxic CD8 clonotypes in ibrutinib-treated CLL. Repertoires were generated with immunoSEQ multiplex PCR, while TCRdb's copy carries only in-frame clones and drops some. The data contain about 44,000 clones, roughly two thirds of them singletons. The specimen comprised PBMCs, sampled after 12 months of ibrutinib treatment. These receptor sequences come from a human donor with chronic lymphocytic leukemia. The CDR3 runs from the conserved cysteine through the conserved F or W. D genes are given only for firm matches. For some rows the clone size is stated as once, few or many, or as a class when expanded; others skip it.

V	J	size	D	length	DNA	CDR3
TRBV28	TRBJ1-2	.	TRBD1	13	TGTGCCAGCAGCCCTGGACAGGGTGATGGCTACACCTTC	CASSPGQGDGYTF
TRBV14	TRBJ1-2	.	.	17	TGTGCCAGCAGCCAAGTCTTAGCAGGCTACGACTCCTATGGCTACACCTTC	CASSQVLAGYDSYGYTF
TRBV5-1	TRBJ1-2	few	.	14	TGCGCCAGCAGCTTTCGAGAGGGATTGGGCGGCTACACCTTC	CASSFREGLGGYTF
TRBV5-1	TRBJ2-7	.	TRBD2	14	TGCGCCAGCAGCAAGGGACTAGCGGGAGGCGAGCAGTACTTC	CASSKGLAGGEQYF
TRBV6-1	TRBJ2-7	.	.	14	TGTGCCAGCAGTGAAGCGGGGACAACCTACGAGCAGTACTTC	CASSEAGTTYEQYF
TRBV6-1	TRBJ1-2	few	.	13	TGTGCCAGCAGCTTAGGGGTCCACTATGGCTACACCTTC	CASSLGVHYGYTF
TRBV6-6	TRBJ1-5	once	TRBD1	13	TGTGCCAGCAGTTCACAGGGGAATCAGCCCCAGCATTTT	CASSSQGNQPQHF
TRBV5-1	TRBJ2-2	few	TRBD2	17	TGCGCCAGCAGCTTGGGGACTAGCGGGAGACTCACCGGGGAGCTGTTTTTT	CASSLGTSGRLTGELFF
TRBV28	TRBJ1-5	.	TRBD1	16	TGTGCCAGCAGTTGGGGACAGGGGAGGGAAAGTCAGCCCCAGCATTTT	CASSWGQGRESQPQHF
TRBV6-5	TRBJ2-1	once	TRBD1	14	TGTGCCAGCAGCCCCTATGGACAGGGCTTAGGGCAGTTCTTC	CASSPYGQGLGQFF
TRBV6-5	TRBJ2-3	.	TRBD1	14	TGTGCCAGCAGCCCACGACAGGGGTGGGATACGCAGTATTTT	CASSPRQGWDTQYF
TRBV6-5	TRBJ2-7	.	.	15	TGTGCCAGCAGTTATTCTGCGGGACCATCCTACGAGCAGTACTTC	CASSYSAGPSYEQYF
TRBV7-7	TRBJ2-1	.	TRBD2	16	TGTGCCAGCAGCTTGCTACCGGGACTAGCGGGAGGTGAGCAGTTCTTC	CASSLLPGLAGGEQFF
TRBV7-3	TRBJ2-2	.	.	16	TGTGCCAGCAGCCCAGAGGCAGCTAGCCGTACCGGGGAGCTGTTTTTT	CASSPEAASRTGELFF
TRBV12-5	TRBJ1-1	.	.	17	TGTGCTAGTGGTTCAGAATCCCGGGAACAGGGAAACACTGAAGCTTTCTTT	CASGSESREQGNTEAFF
TRBV2	TRBJ2-1	few	.	13	TGTGCCAGCAGGGAGCGGACCTACAATGAGCAGTTCTTC	CASRERTYNEQFF
TRBV11-2	TRBJ2-7	.	.	12	TGTGCCAGCAGACCAGGACAGCTGGGGCAGTACTTC	CASRPGQLGQYF
TRBV14	TRBJ1-5	.	TRBD1	18	TGTGCCAGTATAAAATACCATCCGACAGGGGGCATATACCAGCCCCAGCATTTT	CASIKYHPTGGIYQPQHF
TRBV25-1	TRBJ1-4	.	.	14	TGTGCCAGCAGTCAGGGATGGCTTAATGAAAAACTGTTTTTT	CASSQGWLNEKLFF
TRBV30	TRBJ2-6	.	.	15	TGTGCCTGGAGAGCCCAGGGTTCTGGGGCCAACGTCCTGACTTTC	CAWRAQGSGANVLTF
TRBV4-2	TRBJ2-7	.	.	12	TGTGCCAGCAGCCAAGATAGGAACGAGCAGTACTTC	CASSQDRNEQYF
TRBV7-8	TRBJ1-5	.	.	12	TGTGCCAGCAGCTTAGGAGGTCAGCCCCAGCATTTT	CASSLGGQPQHF
TRBV7-6	TRBJ2-7	.	.	18	TGTGCCAGCAGCTTAACTTCTGGCTCGGAACAGATTTCCTACGAGCAGTACTTC	CASSLTSGSEQISYEQYF
TRBV28	TRBJ2-2	.	.	16	TGTGCCACCAATCCCAGGGGCCGAGGCCCCCCCGGGGAGCTGTTTTTT	CATNPRGRGPPGELFF
TRBV9	TRBJ1-5	.	.	16	TGTGCCAGCAGCGTAGGTCAGGGACGTAGCAATCAGCCCCAGCATTTT	CASSVGQGRSNQPQHF
TRBV4-3	TRBJ1-1	.	.	16	TGCGCCAGCAGCTCCCCAGGGCTTCCCGGGAACACTGAAGCTTTCTTT	CASSSPGLPGNTEAFF
TRBV11-3	TRBJ2-1	.	TRBD2	12	TGTGCCAGCGGCATCCCGGGGGGTGAGCAGTTCTTC	CASGIPGGEQFF
TRBV19	TRBJ2-7	few	TRBD2	15	TGTGCCAGTAGTAGGCTAGCGGGACCTGGGGACGAGCAGTACTTC	CASSRLAGPGDEQYF
TRBV28	TRBJ2-5	.	TRBD1	15	TGTGCCAGCAGACAGGGGGCGCCGGGTCGAGAGACCCAGTACTTC	CASRQGAPGRETQYF
TRBV7-2	TRBJ2-3	.	.	12	TGTGCCAGCAGCCCTCAGGCAGATACGCAGTATTTT	CASSPQADTQYF
TRBV11-2	TRBJ1-1	.	.	13	TGTGCCAGCCGGGAGAAAATGAACACTGAAGCTTTCTTT	CASREKMNTEAFF
TRBV10-3	TRBJ2-1	.	TRBD2	15	TGTGCCATCAGTGAGTCAACTAGCGGGATTGATGAGCAGTTCTTC	CAISESTSGIDEQFF
TRBV6-1	TRBJ2-7	.	.	15	TGTGCCAGCAGGCCGGAGAGGGGCAGCTACTACGAGCAGTACTTC	CASRPERGSYYEQYF
TRBV5-4	TRBJ2-1	.	TRBD2	16	TGTGCCAGCAGCCCGGGAGCGGGAATTTCCTACAATGAGCAGTTCTTC	CASSPGAGISYNEQFF
TRBV19	TRBJ1-2	.	.	13	TGTGCCAGTAGCCCTCAGGGAACCTATGGCTACACCTTC	CASSPQGTYGYTF
TRBV27	TRBJ1-2	.	.	13	TGTGCCAGCAGTACCTCGTCGAACTATGGCTACACCTTC	CASSTSSNYGYTF
TRBV6-5	TRBJ2-2	few	TRBD2	16	TGTGCCAGCAGTTACCGGGCTAGCGGGAACACCGGGGAGCTGTTTTTT	CASSYRASGNTGELFF